The clone carrying this T cell receptor beta chain was detected only once. The sample originates from a study of T cells in Graves' hyperthyroidism and ophthalmopathy. V lost 7 bases and J 4 bases, leaving 19 bases between the germline ends. Germline assignment: CDR1 DFQATT and CDR2 SNEGSKA (reference sequence). This CDR3 contains 14 residues. Amplification targeted TCR beta CDR3 regions from RNA transcripts. The primer set for the first-round RT-PCR of the TCR CDR3 was HTBI. TCRdb re-called the multiplex PCR reads with MiXCR, one entry per CDR3 protein. This sample has roughly 570,000 distinct CDR3 sequences, with under 60% found just once.

The sequence was collected from an adult woman with Graves' disease, either hyperthyroidism or ophthalmopathy (not recorded which). Sequenced input: peripheral blood or thyroid tissue (not recorded which). The gene calls are TRBV20-1 and TRBJ1-2; no firm D call. The CDR3 DNA sequence: TGCAGTGGCGCGGCGGGCAGCTTGGTCTATGGCTACACCTTC. It codes for CSGAAGSLVYGYTF.